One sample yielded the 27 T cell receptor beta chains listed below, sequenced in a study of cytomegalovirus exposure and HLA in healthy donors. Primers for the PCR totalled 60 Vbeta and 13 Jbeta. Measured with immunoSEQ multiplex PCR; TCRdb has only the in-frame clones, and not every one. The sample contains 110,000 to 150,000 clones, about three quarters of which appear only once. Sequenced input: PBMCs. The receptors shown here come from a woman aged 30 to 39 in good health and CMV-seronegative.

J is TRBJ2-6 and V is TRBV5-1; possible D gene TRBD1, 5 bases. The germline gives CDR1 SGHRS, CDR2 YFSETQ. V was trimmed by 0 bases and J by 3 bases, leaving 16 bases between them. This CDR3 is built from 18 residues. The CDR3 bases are TGCGCCAGCAGCTTGGAAGGGGTTGGGGCTGGTGGGGCCAACGTCCTGACTTTC. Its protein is CASSLEGVGAGGANVLTF.

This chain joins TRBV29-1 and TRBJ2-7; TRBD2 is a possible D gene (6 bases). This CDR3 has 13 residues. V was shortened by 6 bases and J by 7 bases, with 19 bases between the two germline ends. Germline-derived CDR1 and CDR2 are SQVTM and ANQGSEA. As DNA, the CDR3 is TGCAGCGTGATGGGACTGCCCAAGTGGGAGCAGTACTTC. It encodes CSVMGLPKWEQYF.

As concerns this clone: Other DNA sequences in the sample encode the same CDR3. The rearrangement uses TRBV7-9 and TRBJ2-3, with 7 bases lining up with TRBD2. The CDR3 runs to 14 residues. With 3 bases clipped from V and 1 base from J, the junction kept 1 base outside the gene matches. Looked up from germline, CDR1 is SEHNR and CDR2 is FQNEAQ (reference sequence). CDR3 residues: CASSLAGGTDTQYF. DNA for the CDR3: TGTGCCAGCAGCTTGGCGGGGGGCACAGATACGCAGTATTTT.

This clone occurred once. The DNA for the CDR3 is TGTGCCACCAGCAGAGGAGGATCTGGGGCCAACGTCCTGACTTTC. It yields the protein CATSRGGSGANVLTF. V gene TRBV15 combines with J gene TRBJ2-6, with D unresolved. CDR1 is LNHNV and CDR2 is YYDKDF in the germline V gene (reference sequence). The germline V and J ends were trimmed by 1 base and 1 base, with 5 bases remaining between them. CDR3 length: 15 amino acids.

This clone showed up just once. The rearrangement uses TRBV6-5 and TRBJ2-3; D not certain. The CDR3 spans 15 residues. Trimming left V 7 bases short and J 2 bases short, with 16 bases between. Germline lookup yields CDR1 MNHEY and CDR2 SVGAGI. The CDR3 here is CASTRGVELTDTQYF. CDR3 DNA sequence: TGTGCCAGCACCCGAGGCGTCGAACTCACAGATACGCAGTATTTT.

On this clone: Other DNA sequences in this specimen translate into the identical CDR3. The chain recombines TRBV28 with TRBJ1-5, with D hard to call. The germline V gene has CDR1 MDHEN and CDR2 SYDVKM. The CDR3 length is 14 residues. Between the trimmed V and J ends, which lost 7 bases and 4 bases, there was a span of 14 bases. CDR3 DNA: TGTGCCAGCACCTCAGGAGGCCGAAATCAGCCCCAGCATTTT. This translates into CASTSGGRNQPQHF.

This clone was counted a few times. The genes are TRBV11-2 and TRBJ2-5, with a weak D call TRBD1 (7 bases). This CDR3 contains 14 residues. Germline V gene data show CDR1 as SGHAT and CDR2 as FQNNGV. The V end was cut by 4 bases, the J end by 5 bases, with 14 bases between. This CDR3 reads CASSSSGGLETQYF. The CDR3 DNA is TGTGCCAGCAGCTCCTCAGGGGGGTTGGAGACCCAGTACTTC.

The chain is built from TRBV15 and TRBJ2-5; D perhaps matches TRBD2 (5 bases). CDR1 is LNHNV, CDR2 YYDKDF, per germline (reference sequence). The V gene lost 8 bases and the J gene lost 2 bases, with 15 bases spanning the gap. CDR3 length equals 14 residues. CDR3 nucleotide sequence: TGTGCCACCGCGGGCGACCTTAGGCAAGAGACCCAGTACTTC. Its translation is CATAGDLRQETQYF.

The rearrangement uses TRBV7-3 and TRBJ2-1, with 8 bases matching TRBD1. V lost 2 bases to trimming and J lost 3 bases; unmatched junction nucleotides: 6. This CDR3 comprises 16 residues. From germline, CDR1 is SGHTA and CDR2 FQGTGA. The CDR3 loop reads CASSLDPGGLYNEQFF. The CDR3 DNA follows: TGTGCCAGCAGCTTAGATCCAGGGGGCCTCTACAATGAGCAGTTCTTC.

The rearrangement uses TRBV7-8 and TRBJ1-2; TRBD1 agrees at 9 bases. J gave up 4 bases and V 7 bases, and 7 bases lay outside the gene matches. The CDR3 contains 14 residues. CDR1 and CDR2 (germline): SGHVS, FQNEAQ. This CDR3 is CASNAGQGGYGYTF. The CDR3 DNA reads TGTGCCAGCAACGCGGGACAGGGAGGCTATGGCTACACCTTC.

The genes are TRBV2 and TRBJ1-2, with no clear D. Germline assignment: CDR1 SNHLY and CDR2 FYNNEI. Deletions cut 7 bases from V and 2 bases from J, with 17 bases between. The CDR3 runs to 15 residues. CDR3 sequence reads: CASNPDTLFNYGYTF. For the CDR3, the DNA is TGTGCCAGCAACCCCGACACCTTATTCAACTATGGCTACACCTTC.

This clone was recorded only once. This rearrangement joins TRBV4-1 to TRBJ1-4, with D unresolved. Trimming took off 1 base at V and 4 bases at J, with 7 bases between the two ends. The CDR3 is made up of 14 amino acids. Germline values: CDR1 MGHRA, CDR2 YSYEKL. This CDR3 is CASSQGAFNEKLFF. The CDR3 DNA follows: TGCGCCAGCAGCCAAGGAGCGTTTAATGAAAAACTGTTTTTT.

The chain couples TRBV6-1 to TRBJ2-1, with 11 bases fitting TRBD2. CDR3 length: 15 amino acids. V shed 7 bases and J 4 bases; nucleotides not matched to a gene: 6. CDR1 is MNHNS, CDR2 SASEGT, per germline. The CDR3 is CASIVGLAGYNEQFF. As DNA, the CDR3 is TGTGCCAGCATCGTCGGACTAGCGGGTTACAATGAGCAGTTCTTC.

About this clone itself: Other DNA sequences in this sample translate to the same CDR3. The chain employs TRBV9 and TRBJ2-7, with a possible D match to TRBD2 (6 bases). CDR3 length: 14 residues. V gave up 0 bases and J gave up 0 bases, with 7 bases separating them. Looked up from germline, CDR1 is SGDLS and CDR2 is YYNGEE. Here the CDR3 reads CASSVGRGSYEQYF. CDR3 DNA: TGTGCCAGCAGCGTAGGGAGGGGCTCCTACGAGCAGTACTTC.

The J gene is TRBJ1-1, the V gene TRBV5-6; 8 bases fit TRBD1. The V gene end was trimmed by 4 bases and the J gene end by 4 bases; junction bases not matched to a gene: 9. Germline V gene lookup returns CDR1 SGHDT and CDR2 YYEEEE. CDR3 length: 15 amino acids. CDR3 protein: CASSPRDRWGTEAFF. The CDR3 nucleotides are TGTGCCAGCAGCCCCCGGGACAGGTGGGGCACTGAAGCTTTCTTT.

CDR3 sequence reads: CATSREAGGLIDTQYF. The CDR3 DNA sequence: TGTGCCACCAGCAGAGAAGCGGGGGGGCTAATAGATACGCAGTATTTT. The chain employs TRBV15 and TRBJ2-3; 10 bases are shared with TRBD2. Germline lookup yields CDR1 LNHNV and CDR2 YYDKDF (reference sequence). V trimming: 0 bases; J trimming: 5 bases; junction bases outside the gene matches: 5. This CDR3 is built from 16 residues.

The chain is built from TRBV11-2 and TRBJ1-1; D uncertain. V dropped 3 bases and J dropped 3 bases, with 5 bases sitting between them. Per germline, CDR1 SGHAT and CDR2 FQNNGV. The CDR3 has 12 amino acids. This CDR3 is CASSLRDTEAFF. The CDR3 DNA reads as TGTGCCAGCAGCTTGCGGGACACTGAAGCTTTCTTT.

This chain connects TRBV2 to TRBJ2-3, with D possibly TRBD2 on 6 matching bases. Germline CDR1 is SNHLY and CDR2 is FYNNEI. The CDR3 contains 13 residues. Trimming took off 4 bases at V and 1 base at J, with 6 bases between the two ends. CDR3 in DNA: TGTGCCAGCAGTGGCGGGGGCACAGATACGCAGTATTTT. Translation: CASSGGGTDTQYF.

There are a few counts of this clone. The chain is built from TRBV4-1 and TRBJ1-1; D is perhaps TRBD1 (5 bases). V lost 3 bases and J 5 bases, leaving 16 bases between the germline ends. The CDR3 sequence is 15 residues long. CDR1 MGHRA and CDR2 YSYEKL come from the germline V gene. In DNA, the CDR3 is TGCGCCAGCAGCCAGACTCGGGGGGGATGGACTGAAGCTTTCTTT. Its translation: CASSQTRGGWTEAFF.

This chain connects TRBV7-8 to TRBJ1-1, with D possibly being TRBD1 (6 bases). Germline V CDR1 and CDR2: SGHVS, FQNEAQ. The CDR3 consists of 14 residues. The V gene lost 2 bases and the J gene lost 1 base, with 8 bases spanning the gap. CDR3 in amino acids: CASSLQGRNTEAFF. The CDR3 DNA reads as TGTGCCAGCAGCTTACAGGGGAGGAACACTGAAGCTTTCTTT. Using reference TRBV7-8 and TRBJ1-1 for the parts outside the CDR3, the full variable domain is GAGVSQSPRYKVAKRGQDVALRCDPISGHVSLFWYQQALGQGPEFLTYFQNEAQLDKSGLPSDRFFAERPEGSVSTLKIQRTQQEDSAVYLCASSLQGRNTEAFFGQGTRLTVV.

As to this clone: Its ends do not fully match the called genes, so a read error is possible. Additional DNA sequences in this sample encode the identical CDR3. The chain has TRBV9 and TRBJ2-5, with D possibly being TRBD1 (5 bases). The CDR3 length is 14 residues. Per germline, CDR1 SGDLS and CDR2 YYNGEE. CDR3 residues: CASSVGAVQETQYF. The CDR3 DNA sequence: TGCGCCAGCAGCGTAGGGGCAGTACAAGAGACCCAGTACTTC.

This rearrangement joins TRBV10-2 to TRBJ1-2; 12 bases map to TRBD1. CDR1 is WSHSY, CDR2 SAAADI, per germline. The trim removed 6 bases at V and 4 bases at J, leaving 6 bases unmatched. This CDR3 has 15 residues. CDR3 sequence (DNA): TGCGCCAGCAGGCCGGCGGGACAGGGGGCCTATGGCTACACCTTC. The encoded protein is CASRPAGQGAYGYTF.

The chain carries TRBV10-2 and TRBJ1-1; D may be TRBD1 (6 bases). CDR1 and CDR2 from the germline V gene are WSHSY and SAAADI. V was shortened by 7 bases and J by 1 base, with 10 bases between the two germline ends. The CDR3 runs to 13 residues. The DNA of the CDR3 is TGCGCCAGCATTTTACAGGGGAACACTGAAGCTTTCTTT. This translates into CASILQGNTEAFF.

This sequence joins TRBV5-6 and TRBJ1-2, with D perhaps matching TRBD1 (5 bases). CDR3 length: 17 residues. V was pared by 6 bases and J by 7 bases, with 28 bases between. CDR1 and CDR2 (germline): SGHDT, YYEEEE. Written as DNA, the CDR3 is TGTGCCAGCAATTTCCAGGGTTGGCGTTCCCAGGTTAGTGGCTACACCTTC. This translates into CASNFQGWRSQVSGYTF.

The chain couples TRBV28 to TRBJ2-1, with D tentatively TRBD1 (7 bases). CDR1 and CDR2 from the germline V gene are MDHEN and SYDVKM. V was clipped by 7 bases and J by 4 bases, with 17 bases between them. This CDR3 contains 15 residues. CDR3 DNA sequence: TGTGCCAGCATTGGAGGGGGCGATATGTACAATGAGCAGTTCTTC. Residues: CASIGGGDMYNEQFF.

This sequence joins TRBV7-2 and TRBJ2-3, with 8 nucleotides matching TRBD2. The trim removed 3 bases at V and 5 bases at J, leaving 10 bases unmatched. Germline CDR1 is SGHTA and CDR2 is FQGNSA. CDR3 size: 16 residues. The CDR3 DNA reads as TGTGCCAGCAGCTTCGGAACGGGGGGGCCTGTAGATACGCAGTATTTT. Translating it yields CASSFGTGGPVDTQYF.

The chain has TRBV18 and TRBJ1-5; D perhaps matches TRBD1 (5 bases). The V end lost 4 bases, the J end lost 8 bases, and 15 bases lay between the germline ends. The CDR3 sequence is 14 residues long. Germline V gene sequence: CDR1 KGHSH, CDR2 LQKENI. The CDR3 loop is CASSQQALREPQHF. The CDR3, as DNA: TGTGCCAGCTCACAACAGGCCCTCCGGGAGCCCCAGCATTTT.